A selection of T cell receptor beta chains follows, all from one sample in a study of post-analysis software for immune sequencing data. MiXCR was run by TCRdb on the PCR reads, yielding one entry per CDR3 protein. This sample has hundreds of thousands of distinct CDR3 sequences, with 30% found just once. Sequencing input: blood. The receptors were sampled from a girl aged 10 to 17 with multiple sclerosis. Both conserved end residues are part of each CDR3. A D gene is named only where the DNA matches it firmly. The size of a clone is reported for some rows only, either as once, few or many, or as a class for expanded clones.

D: TRBD2; J: TRBJ2-1; size: -; V: TRBV24-1; DNA: TGTGCCACCAGCGGACTAGCGGGGGACAATGAGCAGTTCTTC; CDR3: CATSGLAGDNEQFF
D: TRBD1; J: TRBJ2-2; size: few; V: TRBV7-9; DNA: TGTGCCAGCAGCCCCACAGGGGACACCGGGGAGCTGTTTTTT; CDR3: CASSPTGDTGELFF
D: TRBD1; J: TRBJ1-5; size: -; V: TRBV7-2; DNA: TGTGTCAGCAGCCAGGACAGGGTCTACAATCAGCCCCAGCATTTT; CDR3: CVSSQDRVYNQPQHF
D: -; J: TRBJ2-2; size: -; V: TRBV2; DNA: TGTGCCAGCAGATGGGGCAGGATCAACACCGGGGAGCGGTTTTTT; CDR3: CASRWGRINTGERFF
D: -; J: TRBJ2-1; size: -; V: TRBV7-8; DNA: TGTGCCAGCAGCTTATACATCGGGATCTACAATGAGCAGTTCTTC; CDR3: CASSLYIGIYNEQFF
D: TRBD2; J: TRBJ2-1; size: -; V: TRBV28; DNA: TGTGCCAGCAGCTTGGGACTAGCGGGAGGCGAAGGCGAGCAGTTCTTC; CDR3: CASSLGLAGGEGEQFF
D: TRBD2; J: TRBJ2-1; size: -; V: TRBV7-2; DNA: TGTGCCAGCAGCTGGGGACTAGCGGTCCCCGGTGAGCAGTTCTTC; CDR3: CASSWGLAVPGEQFF
D: -; J: TRBJ2-7; size: few; V: TRBV5-1; DNA: TGCGCCAGCAGCTCGCTGGACAGACACGAGCAGTACTTC; CDR3: CASSSLDRHEQYF
D: TRBD1; J: TRBJ2-7; size: many; V: TRBV7-2; DNA: TGTGCCAGCACCGGGACAGGGAGGTTCGAGCAGTACTTC; CDR3: CASTGTGRFEQYF
D: TRBD1; J: TRBJ2-7; size: many; V: TRBV20-1; DNA: TGCAGTGCTCCAGGGACAGGGACCTACGAGCAGTACTTC; CDR3: CSAPGTGTYEQYF
D: TRBD1; J: TRBJ2-3; size: few; V: TRBV7-8; DNA: TGTGCCAGCAGCCACAGGGGGCTTTCAGATACGCAGTATTTT; CDR3: CASSHRGLSDTQYF
D: -; J: TRBJ2-7; size: -; V: TRBV7-8; DNA: TGTGCCAGCAGCTTAGACAGGACAGCCCACTACGAGCAGTACTTC; CDR3: CASSLDRTAHYEQYF
D: -; J: TRBJ2-3; size: -; V: TRBV7-9; DNA: TGTGCCAGCAGCTTAGAAACATGGAGGGATACGCAGTATTTT; CDR3: CASSLETWRDTQYF
D: TRBD2; J: TRBJ2-1; size: few; V: TRBV12-3/TRBV12-4; DNA: TGTGCCAGCAGTTCGTACCCTAAGCGGGGGAGTGACAATGAGCAGTTCTTC; CDR3: CASSSYPKRGSDNEQFF
D: -; J: TRBJ1-1; size: -; V: TRBV10-3; DNA: TGTGCCATCAGCAAGGACTCACCTGCGTCCCCCAAAACTGAAGCTTTCTTT; CDR3: CAISKDSPASPKTEAFF
D: -; J: TRBJ1-1; size: few; V: TRBV20-1; DNA: TGCAGTGCTAGTCACCCGTCCGAAGCTTTCTTT; CDR3: CSASHPSEAFF